The 20 T cell receptor beta chains reported below all come from one sample, sequenced in a study of cytomegalovirus exposure and HLA in healthy donors. The assay was immunoSEQ multiplex PCR, and TCRdb's table has in-frame clones only and misses some. Here the sample spans 150,000 to 200,000 clones, 85% being singletons. Sequencing used PBMCs. The receptors were gathered from a man in his thirties or forties in good health and CMV-seropositive.

This clone was detected a few times. The J gene is TRBJ2-7, the V gene TRBV5-1; 14 bases match TRBD2. The junction had 6 bases not matched to a gene; V was cut back by 4 bases and J by 0 bases. Germline CDR1 reads SGHRS; CDR2 reads YFSETQ. The CDR3 length is 17 residues. The CDR3 coding sequence is TGCGCCAGCAGCCGACTAGCGGGGGGGGGAAGCTCCTACGAGCAGTACTTC. It is translated as CASSRLAGGGSSYEQYF.

Here the CDR3 reads CASSFHRFATNEKLFF. Written as DNA, the CDR3 is TGCGCCAGCAGTTTCCACAGGTTTGCAACTAATGAAAAACTGTTTTTT. The chain recombines TRBV23-1 with TRBJ1-4; possibly TRBD1 for D (5 bases). TRBV23-1 is labeled an ORF, and its function is uncertain. V was trimmed by 5 bases and J by 0 bases, leaving 13 bases between them. The CDR3 spans 16 residues.

The chain couples TRBV11-3 to TRBJ1-5; unclear D gene. V was pared by 3 bases and J by 0 bases, with 18 bases between. Looked up from germline, CDR1 is SGHNT and CDR2 is YENEEA. There are 18 residues in the CDR3. The CDR3 DNA reads as TGTGCCAGCAGCTTCGGGAGGCTCCGTGATTATAGCAATCAGCCCCAGCATTTT. Residues: CASSFGRLRDYSNQPQHF.

A few counts support this clone. The gene calls are TRBV6-5 and TRBJ1-2; the D is unclear. The CDR3 is 13 residues long. Per the germline V gene, CDR1 is MNHEY and CDR2 is SVGAGI. Between the trimmed V and J ends, which lost 6 bases and 2 bases, there was a span of 10 bases. The CDR3 protein is CASRDSSNYGYTF. CDR3 nucleotide sequence: TGTGCCAGCAGGGATAGCAGCAACTATGGCTACACCTTC.

The rearrangement joins TRBV7-2 to TRBJ2-5, with TRBD2 identical over 10 bases. There are 15 residues in the CDR3. V dropped 6 bases and J dropped 7; count of bases not matched to a gene: 11. Germline V gives CDR1 SGHTA, CDR2 FQGNSA. CDR3 protein: CASRHSGGDVGTQYF. For the CDR3, the DNA is TGTGCCAGCAGGCACAGCGGGGGGGACGTAGGGACCCAGTACTTC.

In DNA form, the CDR3 reads TGTGCCAGCAGCTCCCGAGCCGGGACAGGGGGGGCCCCCTACGAGCAGTACTTC. Encoded protein: CASSSRAGTGGAPYEQYF. V usage is TRBV13 and J usage is TRBJ2-7; TRBD1 matches 11 bases. V shed 4 bases and J 2 bases; nucleotides not matched to a gene: 13. The germline V gene has CDR1 PRHDT and CDR2 FYEKMQ (reference sequence). The CDR3 has 18 amino acids.

The V gene is TRBV9, the J gene TRBJ2-5; D may be TRBD2 (6 bases). CDR3 size: 15 residues. Germline CDR1 reads SGDLS; CDR2 reads YYNGEE. With 0 bases removed from V and 5 bases from J, the gap between germline ends came to 14 bases. The DNA of the CDR3 is TGTGCCAGCAGCGTAGTAGCAACTAGCCGGGAGACCCAGTACTTC. Its protein is CASSVVATSRETQYF.

Concerning this clone: The junction and the germline gene differ at one end; a read error may be behind it. The chain recombines TRBV7-7 with TRBJ2-3; 10 bases are shared with TRBD2. The CDR3 is 17 residues long. Germline CDR1 SSHAT, CDR2 FNYEAQ (reference sequence). In DNA, the CDR3 is TGTGCTAGCAGCGCTAGCGGGGGCAGCGCGAGCACAGATACGCAGTATTTT. It yields the protein CASSASGGSASTDTQYF. Looking up the rest from reference TRBV7-7 and TRBJ2-3 gives the full variable domain: GAGVSQSPRYKVTKRGQDVTLRCDPISSHATLYWYQQALGQGPEFLTYFNYEAQPDKSGLPSDRFSAERPEGSISTLTIQRTEQRDSAMYRCASSASGGSASTDTQYFGPGTRLTVL.

This clone occurred once. The chain links TRBV27 to TRBJ2-1; 11 bases align to TRBD2. The CDR3 consists of 16 residues. The germline V gene has CDR1 MNHEY and CDR2 SMNVEV (reference sequence). With V trimmed by 7 bases and J by 4 bases, 9 bases remained unmatched. The CDR3: CASTSPIAGGYNEQFF. The CDR3 DNA is TGTGCCAGCACTTCCCCCATAGCGGGGGGGTACAATGAGCAGTTCTTC.

The rearrangement joins TRBV27 to TRBJ2-7; 9 bases fit TRBD1. With 5 bases clipped from V and 6 bases from J, the junction kept 8 bases outside the gene matches. CDR1 and CDR2 (germline): MNHEY, SMNVEV (reference sequence). The CDR3 has 14 amino acids. The CDR3 region is CASSTLRDRVEQYF. The CDR3 bases are TGTGCCAGCAGTACCCTCCGGGACAGGGTCGAGCAGTACTTC.

In the case of this clone: Within the sample, other DNA sequences also encode this same CDR3. The rearrangement joins TRBV4-1 to TRBJ2-3; D may be TRBD2 (7 bases). The CDR3 consists of 16 residues. Trimming took 0 bases from V and 4 from J, leaving 14 bases between them. Germline V gene sequence: CDR1 MGHRA, CDR2 YSYEKL. CDR3 sequence: CASSQEGGGPPDTQYF. The CDR3, as DNA: TGCGCCAGCAGCCAAGAAGGGGGGGGGCCCCCAGATACGCAGTATTTT.

This chain links TRBV19 with TRBJ1-5; 12 nucleotides align to TRBD1. The CDR3 length is 15 residues. Germline V gives CDR1 LNHDA, CDR2 SQIVND (reference sequence). The V segment lost 3 bases and the J segment 6 bases; nucleotides outside the gene matches: 3. The CDR3 reads CASSIWDRGLQPQHF. The CDR3 coding sequence is TGTGCCAGTAGTATCTGGGACAGGGGGCTTCAGCCCCAGCATTTT.

The table lists this clone with a few counts. The DNA of the CDR3 is TGTGCCAGCAGGGACTCAGGGGGGCCCTACGAGCAGTACTTC. Amino acid sequence: CASRDSGGPYEQYF. The rearrangement uses TRBV5-4 and TRBJ2-7; D is perhaps TRBD1 (7 bases). The germline CDR1 and CDR2 sequences are SGHNT and YYREEE (reference sequence). CDR3 length: 14 residues. Between the trimmed V and J ends, which lost 5 bases and 2 bases, there was a span of 14 bases. Full variable domain (missing parts from reference TRBV5-4 and TRBJ2-7): ETGVTQSPTHLIKTRGQQVTLRCSSQSGHNTVSWYQQALGQGPQFIFQYYREEENGRGNFPPRFSGLQFPNYSSELNVNALELDDSALYLCASRDSGGPYEQYFGPGTRLTVT.

The chain has TRBV15 and TRBJ1-5; no clear D. Trimming removed 5 bases from V and 4 bases from J, with 12 bases in between. CDR3 length equals 14 residues. CDR1 is LNHNV, CDR2 YYDKDF, per germline (reference sequence). CDR3 sequence: CATSRTGMNQPQHF. The CDR3 nucleotides read TGTGCCACCAGCCGGACGGGGATGAATCAGCCCCAGCATTTT.

This chain connects TRBV6-6 to TRBJ2-7, with unresolved D. Trimming stripped 0 bases from V and 4 bases from J, with 7 bases between. CDR3 length: 13 residues. Germline V lookup: CDR1 MNHNY, CDR2 SVGAGI (reference sequence). CDR3 coding DNA: TGTGCCAGCAGTTACTCCCCCTCGTACGAGCAGTACTTC. Translating it yields CASSYSPSYEQYF.

This rearrangement joins TRBV5-1 to TRBJ2-5; 10 bases align to TRBD2. From germline, CDR1 is SGHRS and CDR2 YFSETQ. CDR3 length: 15 residues. J lost 5 bases, V lost 2 bases, and 6 bases had no gene match. For the CDR3, the DNA is TGCGCCAGCAGCTTATCCCTAGCGGGGGCGGAGACCCAGTACTTC. This codes for CASSLSLAGAETQYF.

The chain is built from TRBV7-9 and TRBJ2-1; D might be TRBD2 (5 bases). V was pared by 3 bases and J by 5 bases, with 8 bases between. CDR1 and CDR2 (germline): SEHNR, FQNEAQ (reference sequence). The CDR3 runs 13 residues. Here the CDR3 DNA reads TGTGCCAGCAGCTTGACCGGGGACAATGAGCAGTTCTTC. This encodes CASSLTGDNEQFF.

The rearrangement joins TRBV18 to TRBJ1-1; D uncertain. Germline CDR1 KGHSH, CDR2 LQKENI. The V and J ends lost 0 bases and 4 bases respectively, with 9 bases between them. CDR3 length: 14 amino acids. CDR3: CASSPPALATEAFF. The CDR3 coding sequence is TGTGCCAGCTCACCACCGGCCCTGGCCACTGAAGCTTTCTTT. The variable domain in full, with the rest retrieved from reference TRBV18 and TRBJ1-1, is NAGVMQNPRHLVRRRGQEARLRCSPMKGHSHVYWYRQLPEEGLKFMVYLQKENIIDESGMPKERFSAEFPKEGPSILRIQQVVRGDSAAYFCASSPPALATEAFFGQGTRLTVV.

The genes are TRBV4-1 and TRBJ2-2, with a weak D call TRBD1 (6 bases). Trimming took off 1 base at V and 3 bases at J, with 18 bases between the two ends. Germline V lookup: CDR1 MGHRA, CDR2 YSYEKL. CDR3 size: 18 residues. CDR3 nucleotide sequence: TGCGCCAGCAGCCAAGCCCCCTCCGGGACACCTTACACCGGGGAGCTGTTTTTT. Translation: CASSQAPSGTPYTGELFF.

This clone was observed a single time. The chain couples TRBV29-1 to TRBJ2-1; 9 nucleotides match TRBD1. The CDR3 runs to 17 residues. V trimming: 3 bases; J trimming: 0 bases; junction bases outside the gene matches: 9. Germline CDR1 SQVTM, CDR2 ANQGSEA. The CDR3 nucleotides read TGCAGCGTTGAGCCCCGGGACAGGGTAGCCTCCTACAATGAGCAGTTCTTC. It translates to CSVEPRDRVASYNEQFF.